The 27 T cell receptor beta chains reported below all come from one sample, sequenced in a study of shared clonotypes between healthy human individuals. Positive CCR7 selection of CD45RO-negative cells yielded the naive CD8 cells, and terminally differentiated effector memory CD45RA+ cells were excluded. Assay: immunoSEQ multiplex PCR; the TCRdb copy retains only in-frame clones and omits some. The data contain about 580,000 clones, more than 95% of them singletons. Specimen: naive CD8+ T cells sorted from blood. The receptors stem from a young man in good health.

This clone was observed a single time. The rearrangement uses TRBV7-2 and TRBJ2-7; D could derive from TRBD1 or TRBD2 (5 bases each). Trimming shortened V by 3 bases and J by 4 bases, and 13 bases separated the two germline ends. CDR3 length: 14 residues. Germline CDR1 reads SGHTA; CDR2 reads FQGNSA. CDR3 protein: CASSFGTGRYEQYF. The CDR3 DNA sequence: TGTGCCAGCAGCTTTGGGACGGGACGGTACGAGCAGTACTTC. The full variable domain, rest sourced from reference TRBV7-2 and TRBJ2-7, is GAGVSQSPSNKVTEKGKDVELRCDPISGHTALYWYRQSLGQGLEFLIYFQGNSAPDKSGLPSDRFSAERTGGSVSTLTIQRTQQEDSAVYLCASSFGTGRYEQYFGPGTRLTVT.

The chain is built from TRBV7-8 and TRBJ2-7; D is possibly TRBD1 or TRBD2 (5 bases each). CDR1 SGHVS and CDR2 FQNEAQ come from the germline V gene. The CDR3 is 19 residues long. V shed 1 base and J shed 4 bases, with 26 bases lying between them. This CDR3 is CASSLEGRKSSWGIYEQYF. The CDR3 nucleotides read TGTGCCAGCAGCTTAGAGGGCAGAAAGAGTAGCTGGGGGATATACGAGCAGTACTTC.

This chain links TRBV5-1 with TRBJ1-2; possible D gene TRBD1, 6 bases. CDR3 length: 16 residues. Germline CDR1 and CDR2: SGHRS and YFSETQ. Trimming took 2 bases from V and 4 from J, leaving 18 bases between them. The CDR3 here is CASSLDPRDTGYGYTF. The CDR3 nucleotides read TGCGCCAGCAGCTTAGATCCCCGGGACACAGGCTATGGCTACACCTTC.

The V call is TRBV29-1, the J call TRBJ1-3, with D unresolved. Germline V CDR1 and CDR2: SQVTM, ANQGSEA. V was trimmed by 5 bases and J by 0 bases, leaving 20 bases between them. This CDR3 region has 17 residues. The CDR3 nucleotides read TGCAGCGTTCTCTCCCTCGAGAGCCCGAGCTCTGGAAACACCATATATTTT. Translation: CSVLSLESPSSGNTIYF. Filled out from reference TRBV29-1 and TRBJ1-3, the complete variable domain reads SAVISQKPSRDICQRGTSLTIQCQVDSQVTMMFWYRQQPGQSLTLIATANQGSEATYESGFVIDKFPISRPNLTFSTLTVSNMSPEDSSIYLCSVLSLESPSSGNTIYFGEGSWLTVV.

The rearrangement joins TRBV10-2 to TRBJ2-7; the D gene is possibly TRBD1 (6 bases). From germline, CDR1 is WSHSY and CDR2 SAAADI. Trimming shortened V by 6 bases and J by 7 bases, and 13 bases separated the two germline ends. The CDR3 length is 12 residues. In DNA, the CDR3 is TGCGCCAGCAGGGGGGCAGGGCTAGAGCAGTACTTC. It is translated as CASRGAGLEQYF.

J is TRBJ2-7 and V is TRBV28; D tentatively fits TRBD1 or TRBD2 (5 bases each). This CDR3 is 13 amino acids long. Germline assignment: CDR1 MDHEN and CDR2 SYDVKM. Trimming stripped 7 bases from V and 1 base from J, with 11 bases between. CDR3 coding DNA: TGTGCCAGCACCGAGGGGACGTCCTACGAGCAGTACTTC. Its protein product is CASTEGTSYEQYF.

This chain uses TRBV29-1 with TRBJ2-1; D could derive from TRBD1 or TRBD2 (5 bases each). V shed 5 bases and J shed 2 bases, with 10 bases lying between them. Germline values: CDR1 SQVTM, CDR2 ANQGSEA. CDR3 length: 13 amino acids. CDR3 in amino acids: CSVRGEAYNEQFF. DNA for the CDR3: TGCAGCGTTAGGGGAGAGGCCTACAATGAGCAGTTCTTC.

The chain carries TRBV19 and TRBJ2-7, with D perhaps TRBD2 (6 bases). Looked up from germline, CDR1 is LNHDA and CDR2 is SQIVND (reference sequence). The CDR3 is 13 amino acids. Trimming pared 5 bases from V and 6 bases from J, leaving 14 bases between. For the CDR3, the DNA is TGTGCCAGTAGTGCTGGCGCGGGGTTCGAGCAGTACTTC. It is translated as CASSAGAGFEQYF.

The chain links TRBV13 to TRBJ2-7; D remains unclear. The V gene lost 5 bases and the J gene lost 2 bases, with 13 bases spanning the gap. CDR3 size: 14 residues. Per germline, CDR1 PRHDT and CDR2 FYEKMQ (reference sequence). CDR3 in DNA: TGTGCCAGCAGCCCCCGTGGCGGTACCTACGAGCAGTACTTC. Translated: CASSPRGGTYEQYF.

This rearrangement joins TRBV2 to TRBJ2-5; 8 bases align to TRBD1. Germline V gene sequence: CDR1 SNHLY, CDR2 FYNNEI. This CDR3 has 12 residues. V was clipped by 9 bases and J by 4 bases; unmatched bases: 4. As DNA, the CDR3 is TGTGCCAGTTGGACAGGGAGAGAGACCCAGTACTTC. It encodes CASWTGRETQYF.

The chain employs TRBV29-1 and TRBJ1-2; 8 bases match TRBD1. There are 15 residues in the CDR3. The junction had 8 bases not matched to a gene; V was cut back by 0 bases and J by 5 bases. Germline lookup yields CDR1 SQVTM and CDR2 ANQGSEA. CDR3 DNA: TGCAGCGTTGAAGATCGCTCAGGGGGCGGATATGGCTACACCTTC. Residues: CSVEDRSGGGYGYTF. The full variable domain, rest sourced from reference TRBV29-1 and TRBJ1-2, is SAVISQKPSRDICQRGTSLTIQCQVDSQVTMMFWYRQQPGQSLTLIATANQGSEATYESGFVIDKFPISRPNLTFSTLTVSNMSPEDSSIYLCSVEDRSGGGYGYTFGSGTRLTVV.

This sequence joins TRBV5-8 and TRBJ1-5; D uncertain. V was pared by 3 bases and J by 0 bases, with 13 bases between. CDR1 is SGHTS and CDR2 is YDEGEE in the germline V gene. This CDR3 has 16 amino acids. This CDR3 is CASSYDPYHSNQPQHF. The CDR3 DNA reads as TGTGCCAGCAGCTATGATCCGTACCATAGCAATCAGCCCCAGCATTTT. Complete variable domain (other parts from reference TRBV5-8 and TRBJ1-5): EAGVTQSPTHLIKTRGQQATLRCSPISGHTSVYWYQQALGLGLQFLLWYDEGEERNRGNFPPRFSGRQFPNYSSELNVNALELEDSALYLCASSYDPYHSNQPQHFGDGTRLSIL.

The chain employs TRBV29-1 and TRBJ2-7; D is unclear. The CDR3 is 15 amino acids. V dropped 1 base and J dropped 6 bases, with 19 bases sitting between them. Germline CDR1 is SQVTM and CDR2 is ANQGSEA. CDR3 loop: CSVEVVGNEYGEQYF. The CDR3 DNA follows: TGCAGCGTTGAAGTAGTGGGCAACGAGTACGGCGAGCAGTACTTC.

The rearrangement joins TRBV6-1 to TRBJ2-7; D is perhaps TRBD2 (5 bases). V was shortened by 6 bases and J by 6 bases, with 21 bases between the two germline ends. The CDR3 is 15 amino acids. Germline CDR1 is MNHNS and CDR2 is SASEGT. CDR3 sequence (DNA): TGTGCCAGCAGCGGGATCGCCTTATGGACGAGCGAGCAGTACTTC. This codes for CASSGIALWTSEQYF.

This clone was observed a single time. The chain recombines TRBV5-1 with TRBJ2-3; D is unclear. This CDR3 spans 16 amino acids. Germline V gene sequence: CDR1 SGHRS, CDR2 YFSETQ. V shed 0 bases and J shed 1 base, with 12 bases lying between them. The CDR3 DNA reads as TGCGCCAGCAGCTTGGGATGGTCGAGCGGCACAGATACGCAGTATTTT. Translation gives CASSLGWSSGTDTQYF.

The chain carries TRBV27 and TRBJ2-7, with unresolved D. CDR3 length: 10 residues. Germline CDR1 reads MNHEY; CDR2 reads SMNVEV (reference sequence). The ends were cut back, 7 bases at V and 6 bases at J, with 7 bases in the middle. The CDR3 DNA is TGTGCCAGCACCCGTATCGAGCAGTACTTC. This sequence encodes CASTRIEQYF.

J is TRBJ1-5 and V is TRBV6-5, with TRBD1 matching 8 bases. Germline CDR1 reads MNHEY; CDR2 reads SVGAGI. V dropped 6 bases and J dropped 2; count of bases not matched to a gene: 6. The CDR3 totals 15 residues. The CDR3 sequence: CASRPGGQGNQPQHF. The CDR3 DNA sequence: TGTGCCAGCAGACCCGGGGGACAGGGCAATCAGCCCCAGCATTTT.

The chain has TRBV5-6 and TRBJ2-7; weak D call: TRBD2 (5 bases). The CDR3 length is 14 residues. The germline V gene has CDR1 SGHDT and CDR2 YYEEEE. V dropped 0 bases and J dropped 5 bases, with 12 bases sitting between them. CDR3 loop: CASSLERLTNEQYF. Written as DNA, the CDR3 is TGTGCCAGCAGCTTGGAACGACTGACTAACGAGCAGTACTTC.

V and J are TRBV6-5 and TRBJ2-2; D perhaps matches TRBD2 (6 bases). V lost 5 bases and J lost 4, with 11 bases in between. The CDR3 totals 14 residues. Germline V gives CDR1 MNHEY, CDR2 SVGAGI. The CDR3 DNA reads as TGTGCCAGCAGTGGTACGGGAGTCACCGGGGAGCTGTTTTTT. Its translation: CASSGTGVTGELFF.

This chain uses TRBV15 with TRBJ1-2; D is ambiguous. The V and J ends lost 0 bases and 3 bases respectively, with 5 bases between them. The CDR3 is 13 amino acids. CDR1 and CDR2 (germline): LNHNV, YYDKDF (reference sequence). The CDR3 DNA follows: TGTGCCACCAGCAGAGATCAGGACTATGGCTACACCTTC. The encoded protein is CATSRDQDYGYTF.

CDR3 coding DNA: TGTGCCAGCAGCTTAGCCGCGGAAACGCAGTATTTT. It yields the protein CASSLAAETQYF. This chain uses TRBV7-9 with TRBJ2-3, with D unclear. V lost 0 bases, J lost 9 bases, and 7 bases lay in between. Germline V gene sequence: CDR1 SEHNR, CDR2 FQNEAQ (reference sequence). The CDR3 has 12 amino acids.

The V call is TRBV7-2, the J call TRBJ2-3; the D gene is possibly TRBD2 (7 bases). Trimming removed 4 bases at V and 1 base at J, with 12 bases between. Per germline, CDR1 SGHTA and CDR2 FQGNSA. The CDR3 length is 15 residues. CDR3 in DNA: TGTGCCAGCAGCTATCGGGGGGCTCGCACAGATACGCAGTATTTT. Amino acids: CASSYRGARTDTQYF.

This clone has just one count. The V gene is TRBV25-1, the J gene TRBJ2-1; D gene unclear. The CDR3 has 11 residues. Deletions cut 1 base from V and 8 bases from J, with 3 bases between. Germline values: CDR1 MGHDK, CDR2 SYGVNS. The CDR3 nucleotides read TGTGCCAGCAGTGAATGGCATGAGCAGTTCTTC. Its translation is CASSEWHEQFF.

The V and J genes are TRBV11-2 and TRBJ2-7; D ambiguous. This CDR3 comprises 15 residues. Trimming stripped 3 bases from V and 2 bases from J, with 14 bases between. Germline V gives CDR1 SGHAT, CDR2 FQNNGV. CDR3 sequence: CASSFGSFMTYEQYF. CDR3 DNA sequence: TGTGCCAGCAGCTTCGGTAGCTTCATGACCTACGAGCAGTACTTC.

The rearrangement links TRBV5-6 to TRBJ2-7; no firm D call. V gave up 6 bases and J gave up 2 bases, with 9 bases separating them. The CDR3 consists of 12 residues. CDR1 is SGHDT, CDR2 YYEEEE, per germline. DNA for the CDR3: TGTGCCAGCAATGGGGTGGCCTACGAGCAGTACTTC. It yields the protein CASNGVAYEQYF.

This CDR3 reads CASSWGQGASFGELFF. CDR3 sequence (DNA): TGTGCCAGCAGCTGGGGACAGGGGGCGTCCTTCGGGGAGCTGTTTTTT. The rearrangement links TRBV7-9 to TRBJ2-2; 12 bases agree with TRBD1. Per the germline V gene, CDR1 is SEHNR and CDR2 is FQNEAQ (reference sequence). Trimming removed 4 bases from V and 7 bases from J; junction bases left unmatched: 7. The CDR3 is made up of 16 amino acids.

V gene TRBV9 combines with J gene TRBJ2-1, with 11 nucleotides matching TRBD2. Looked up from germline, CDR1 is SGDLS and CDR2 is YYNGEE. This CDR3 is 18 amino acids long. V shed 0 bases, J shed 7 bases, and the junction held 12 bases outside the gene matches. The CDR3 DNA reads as TGTGCCAGCAGCGTAGCAACTAGCGGGAGTTTCAGGGTTAATGAGCAGTTCTTC. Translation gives CASSVATSGSFRVNEQFF.